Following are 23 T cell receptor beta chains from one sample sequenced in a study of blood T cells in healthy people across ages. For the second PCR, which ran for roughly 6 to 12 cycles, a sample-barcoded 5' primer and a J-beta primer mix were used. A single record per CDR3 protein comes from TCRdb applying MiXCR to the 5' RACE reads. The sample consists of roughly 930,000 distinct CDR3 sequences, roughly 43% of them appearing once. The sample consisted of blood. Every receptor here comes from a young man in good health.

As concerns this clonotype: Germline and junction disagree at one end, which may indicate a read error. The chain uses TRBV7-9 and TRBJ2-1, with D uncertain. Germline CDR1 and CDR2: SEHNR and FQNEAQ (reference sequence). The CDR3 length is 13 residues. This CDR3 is CTSSFPVDNEQFF. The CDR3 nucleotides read TGTACCAGCAGCTTCCCTGTTGACAATGAGCAGTTCTTC.

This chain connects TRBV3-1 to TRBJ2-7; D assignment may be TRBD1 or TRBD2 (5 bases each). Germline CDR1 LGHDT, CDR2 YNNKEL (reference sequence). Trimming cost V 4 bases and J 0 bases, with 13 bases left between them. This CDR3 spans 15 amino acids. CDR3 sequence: CASSPRDVSSYEQYF. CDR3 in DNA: TGTGCCAGCAGCCCCCGGGACGTGAGCTCCTACGAGCAGTACTTC.

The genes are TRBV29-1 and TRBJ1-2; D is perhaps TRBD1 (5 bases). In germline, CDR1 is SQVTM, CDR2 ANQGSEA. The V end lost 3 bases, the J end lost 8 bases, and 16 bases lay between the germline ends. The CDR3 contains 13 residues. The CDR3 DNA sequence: TGCAGCGTTGACGTACAGGTCTATGGAGGCTACACCTTC. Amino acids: CSVDVQVYGGYTF.

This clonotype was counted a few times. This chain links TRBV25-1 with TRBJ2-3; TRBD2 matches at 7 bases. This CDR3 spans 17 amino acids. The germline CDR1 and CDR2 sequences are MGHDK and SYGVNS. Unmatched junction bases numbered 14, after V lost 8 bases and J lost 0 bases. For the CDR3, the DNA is TGTGCCAGCGGGTCCGGGGAGGGAGGGGATAGCACAGATACGCAGTATTTT. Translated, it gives CASGSGEGGDSTDTQYF.

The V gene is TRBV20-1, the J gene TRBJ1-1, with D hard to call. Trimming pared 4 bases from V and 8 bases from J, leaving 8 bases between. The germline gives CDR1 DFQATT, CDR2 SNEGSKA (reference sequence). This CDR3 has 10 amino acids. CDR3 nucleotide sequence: TGCAGTGCTATGTGGCCAGAAGCTTTCTTT. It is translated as CSAMWPEAFF.

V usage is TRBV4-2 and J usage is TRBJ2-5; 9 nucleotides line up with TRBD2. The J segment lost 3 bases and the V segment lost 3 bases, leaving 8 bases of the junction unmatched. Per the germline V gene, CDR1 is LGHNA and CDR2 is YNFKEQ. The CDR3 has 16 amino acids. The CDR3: CASSHATSGPEETQYF. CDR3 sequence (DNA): TGTGCCAGCAGCCATGCCACTAGCGGGCCTGAAGAGACCCAGTACTTC.

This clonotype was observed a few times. DNA of the CDR3: TGCAGTGCTAGAGACGAGTCCACAGATACGCAGTATTTT. It encodes CSARDESTDTQYF. The V and J genes are TRBV20-1 and TRBJ2-3; D gene ambiguous. Looked up from germline, CDR1 is DFQATT and CDR2 is SNEGSKA (reference sequence). The CDR3 is 13 residues long. V lost 0 bases to trimming and J lost 2 bases, with 6 bases between them.

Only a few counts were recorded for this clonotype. CDR3 protein: CSAGQDDRYSYEQYF. The CDR3 DNA reads as TGCAGTGCTGGGCAAGACGACAGGTACTCCTACGAGCAGTACTTC. The genes are TRBV20-1 and TRBJ2-7; tentative D call: TRBD1 (6 bases). The CDR3 runs 15 residues. V gave up 5 bases and J gave up 0 bases, with 17 bases separating them. Germline assignment: CDR1 DFQATT and CDR2 SNEGSKA (reference sequence).

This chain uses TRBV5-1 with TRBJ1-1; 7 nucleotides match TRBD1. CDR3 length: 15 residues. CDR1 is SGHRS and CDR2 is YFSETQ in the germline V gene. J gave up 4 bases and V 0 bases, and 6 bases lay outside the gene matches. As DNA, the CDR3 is TGCGCCAGCAGCTTGGACAGGGGCGCGCGCACTGAAGCTTTCTTT. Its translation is CASSLDRGARTEAFF.

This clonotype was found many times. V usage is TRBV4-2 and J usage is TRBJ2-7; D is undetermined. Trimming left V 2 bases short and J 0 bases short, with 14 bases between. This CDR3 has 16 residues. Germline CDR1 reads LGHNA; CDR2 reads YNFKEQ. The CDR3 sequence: CASSQRTDDSSYEQYF. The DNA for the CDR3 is TGTGCCAGCAGCCAACGGACGGACGATAGCTCCTACGAGCAGTACTTC.

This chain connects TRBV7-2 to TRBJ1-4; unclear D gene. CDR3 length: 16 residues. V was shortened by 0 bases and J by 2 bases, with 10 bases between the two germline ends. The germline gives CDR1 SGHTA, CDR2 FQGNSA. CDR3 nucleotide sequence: TGTGCCAGCAGCTTAGCCGGGCCGATGACTAATGAAAAACTGTTTTTT. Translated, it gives CASSLAGPMTNEKLFF.

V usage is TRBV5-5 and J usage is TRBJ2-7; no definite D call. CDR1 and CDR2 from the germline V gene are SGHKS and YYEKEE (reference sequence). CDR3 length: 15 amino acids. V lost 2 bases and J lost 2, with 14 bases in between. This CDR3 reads CASSFARALTYEQYF. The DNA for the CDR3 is TGTGCCAGCAGCTTTGCCCGGGCCTTAACCTACGAGCAGTACTTC. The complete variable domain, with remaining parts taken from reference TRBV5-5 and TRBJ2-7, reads DAGVTQSPTHLIKTRGQQVTLRCSPISGHKSVSWYQQVLGQGPQFIFQYYEKEERGRGNFPDRFSARQFPNYSSELNVNALLLGDSALYLCASSFARALTYEQYFGPGTRLTVT.

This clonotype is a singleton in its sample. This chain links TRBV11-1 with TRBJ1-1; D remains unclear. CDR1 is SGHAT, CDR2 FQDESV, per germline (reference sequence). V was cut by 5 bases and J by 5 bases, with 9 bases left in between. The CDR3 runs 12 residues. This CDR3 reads CASSLYATEAFF. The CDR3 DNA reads TGTGCCAGCAGCCTCTACGCGACTGAAGCTTTCTTT.

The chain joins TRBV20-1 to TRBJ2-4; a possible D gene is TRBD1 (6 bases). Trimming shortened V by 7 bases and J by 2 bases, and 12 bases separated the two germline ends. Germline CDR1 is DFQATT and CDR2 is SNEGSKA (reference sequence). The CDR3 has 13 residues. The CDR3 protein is CSVSGQTKNIQYF. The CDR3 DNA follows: TGCAGTGTCTCGGGACAAACCAAAAACATTCAGTACTTC.

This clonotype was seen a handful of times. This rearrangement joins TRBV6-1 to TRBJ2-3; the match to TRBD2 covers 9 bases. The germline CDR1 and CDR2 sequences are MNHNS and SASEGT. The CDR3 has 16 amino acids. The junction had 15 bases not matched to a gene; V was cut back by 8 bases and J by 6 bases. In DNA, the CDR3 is TGTGCCAGCGCAGACAGGGCGGGGGGGACCCCGGATACGCAGTATTTT. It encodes CASADRAGGTPDTQYF.

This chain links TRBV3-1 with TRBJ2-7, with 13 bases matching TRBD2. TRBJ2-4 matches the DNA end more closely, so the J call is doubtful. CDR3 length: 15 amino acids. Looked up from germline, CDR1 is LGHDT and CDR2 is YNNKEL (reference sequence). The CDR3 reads CASSQSRLAGGIQYF. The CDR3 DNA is TGTGCCAGCAGCCAATCACGACTAGCGGGGGGCATTCAGTACTTC.

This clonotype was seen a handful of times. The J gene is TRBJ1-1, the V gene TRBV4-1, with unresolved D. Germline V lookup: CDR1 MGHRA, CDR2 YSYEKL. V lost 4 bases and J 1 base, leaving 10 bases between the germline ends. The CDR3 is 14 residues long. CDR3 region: CASSLSGPNTEAFF. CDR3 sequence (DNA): TGCGCCAGCAGCCTCTCGGGCCCGAACACTGAAGCTTTCTTT.

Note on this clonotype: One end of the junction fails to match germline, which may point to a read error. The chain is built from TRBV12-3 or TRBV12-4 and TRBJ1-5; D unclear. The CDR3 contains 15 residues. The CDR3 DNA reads TGTACCAGCAGTTTGAAGACAAATAGCAATCAGCCCCTGCATTTT. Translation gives CTSSLKTNSNQPLHF.

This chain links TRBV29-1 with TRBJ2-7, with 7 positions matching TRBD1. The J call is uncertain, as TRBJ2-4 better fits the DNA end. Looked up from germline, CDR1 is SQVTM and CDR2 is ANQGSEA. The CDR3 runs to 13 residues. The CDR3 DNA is TGCAGCGCTACCGGGACAGCGCAAAACATTCAGTACTTC. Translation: CSATGTAQNIQYF.

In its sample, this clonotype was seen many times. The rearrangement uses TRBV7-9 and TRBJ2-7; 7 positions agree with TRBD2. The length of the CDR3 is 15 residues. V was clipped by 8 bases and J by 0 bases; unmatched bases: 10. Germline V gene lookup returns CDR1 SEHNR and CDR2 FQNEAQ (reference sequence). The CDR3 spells CASVNGLADSYEQYF. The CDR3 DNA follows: TGTGCCAGCGTAAACGGCCTAGCGGACTCCTACGAGCAGTACTTC.

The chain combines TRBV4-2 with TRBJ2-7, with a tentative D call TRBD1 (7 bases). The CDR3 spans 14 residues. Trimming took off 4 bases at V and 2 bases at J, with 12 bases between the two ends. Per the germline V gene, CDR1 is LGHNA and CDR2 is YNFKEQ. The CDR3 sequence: CASSRGTDTYEQYF. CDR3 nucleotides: TGTGCCAGCAGCCGCGGGACAGATACCTACGAGCAGTACTTC.

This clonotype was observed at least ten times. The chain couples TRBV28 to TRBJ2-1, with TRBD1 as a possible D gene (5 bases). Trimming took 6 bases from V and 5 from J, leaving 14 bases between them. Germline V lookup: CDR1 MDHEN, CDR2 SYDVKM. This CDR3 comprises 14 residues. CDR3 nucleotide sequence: TGTGCCAGCAGACGGACAAAAACTAACAATGAGCAGTTCTTC. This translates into CASRRTKTNNEQFF. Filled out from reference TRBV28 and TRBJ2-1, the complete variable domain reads DVKVTQSSRYLVKRTGEKVFLECVQDMDHENMFWYRQDPGLGLRLIYFSYDVKMKEKGDIPEGYSVSREKKERFSLILESASTNQTSMYLCASRRTKTNNEQFFGPGTRLTVL.

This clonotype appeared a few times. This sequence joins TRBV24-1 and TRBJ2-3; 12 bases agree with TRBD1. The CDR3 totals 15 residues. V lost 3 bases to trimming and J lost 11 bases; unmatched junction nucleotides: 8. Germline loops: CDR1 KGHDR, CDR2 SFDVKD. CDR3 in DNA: TGTGCCACCAGTGATGTCCCGGGACAGGGGGCGGAGCAGTATTTT. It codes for CATSDVPGQGAEQYF.